This TCR beta chain was profiled in a study of shared clonotypes between healthy human individuals. CDR1 and CDR2 (germline): SGHNT, YYREEE (reference sequence). Trimming removed 2 bases from V and 4 bases from J; junction bases left unmatched: 5. This CDR3 contains 15 residues. Researchers sequenced unsorted PBMC DNA using ten immunoSEQ deep assay plates. Using immunoSEQ multiplex PCR, the repertoire was profiled, and TCRdb retains in-frame clones only, with some absent. The sample has about 470,000 clones, more than 75% seen once. Sequencing was done on a sample of PBMCs. This chain uses TRBV5-4 with TRBJ1-2; 10 bases align to TRBD1. The origin of this receptor is a middle-aged woman in good health. Some clones in this sample may be carry-over from other donors' samples. The CDR3 DNA sequence: TGTGCCAGCAGCTTTCCGGGACAGGGGTCCTATGGCTACACCTTC. This sequence encodes CASSFPGQGSYGYTF.